This T cell receptor beta chain derives from a study of blood T cell repertoires in COVID-19. Study-level background: The United States, Italy and Spain were the sources of the acute and convalescent COVID-19 samples. PBMCs, B-cell-depleted T cells, or T cells provided the cDNA or gDNA that made up the material.

The CDR3 is 12 amino acids. V lost 5 bases and J 7 bases, leaving 9 bases between the germline ends. CDR1 and CDR2 (germline): SGHAT, FQNNGV. Original processing methods: Estimation of nucleated cell counts was performed using reference gene primer amplification. Profiled with immunoSEQ multiplex PCR; TCRdb holds only in-frame clones, not every one. V and J calls plus clone size are reproduced from that table; the DNA served to infer D and trimming. The sample has under 200,000 clones, 76% seen once. This sequence joins TRBV11-2 and TRBJ2-1; unclear D gene. Sequencing was done on a sample of peripheral blood. The TCR comes from a woman older than 75 with acute or convalescent COVID-19. DNA of the CDR3: TGTGCCAGCAGCCCCCGGTTTAATGAGCAGTTCTTC. It specifies CASSPRFNEQFF.